Below are 32 T cell receptor beta chains sequenced from a single sample in a study of identical twins. TCRdb itself ran the 5' RACE reads through MiXCR, one entry per CDR3 protein. This table has over 500,000 distinct CDR3 sequences, about 20% appearing once. Another study also made use of these data, one on T cells expressing NK-cell markers.

Input material: CD4+ T cells sorted from blood. The receptors come from a woman between 18 and 30 years old in good health.

This clonotype was seen repeatedly, ten times or more. The CDR3 reads CASSQGDNNSPLHF. As DNA, the CDR3 is TGTGCCAGCAGTCAAGGGGACAATAATTCACCCCTCCACTTT. The chain links TRBV12-3 or TRBV12-4 to TRBJ1-6; perhaps TRBD1 as D (6 bases). The CDR3 runs 14 residues. The V and J ends lost 5 bases and 5 bases respectively, with 10 bases between them.

V is TRBV20-1 and J is TRBJ2-3; 8 nucleotides align to TRBD2. The CDR3 runs to 15 residues. Per germline, CDR1 DFQATT and CDR2 SNEGSKA (reference sequence). In DNA, the CDR3 is TGCAGGGCGTTAAACAGCGGGAGCGCCACAGATACGCAGTATTTT. This codes for CRALNSGSATDTQYF.

This clonotype has more than one count but fewer than ten. The chain employs TRBV3-1 and TRBJ2-7; 11 nucleotides match TRBD1. The CDR3 totals 14 residues. Germline lookup yields CDR1 LGHDT and CDR2 YNNKEL (reference sequence). V was clipped by 1 base and J by 7 bases; unmatched bases: 3. In DNA, the CDR3 is TGTGCCAGCAGCCAAGGAGGACAGGGGGCAGAGCAGTACTTC. Translated, it gives CASSQGGQGAEQYF.

In its sample, this clonotype was seen a few times. The gene calls are TRBV7-8 and TRBJ2-3; unclear D gene. CDR3 length equals 15 residues. V gave up 0 bases and J gave up 1 base, with 8 bases separating them. CDR1 SGHVS and CDR2 FQNEAQ come from the germline V gene. CDR3 region: CASSLAIRGTDTQYF. CDR3 sequence (DNA): TGTGCCAGCAGCTTAGCGATTCGCGGCACAGATACGCAGTATTTT.

This chain joins TRBV24-1 and TRBJ1-4; D uncertain. Germline lookup yields CDR1 KGHDR and CDR2 SFDVKD. The V end was cut by 4 bases, the J end by 8 bases, with 10 bases between. The CDR3 spans 13 residues. CDR3 in DNA: TGTGCCACCAGTGACCCCCACACGGAAAAACTGTTTTTT. Its translation: CATSDPHTEKLFF.

The V gene is TRBV7-8, the J gene TRBJ2-1; maybe TRBD2 (5 bases). CDR3 size: 17 residues. In germline, CDR1 is SGHVS, CDR2 FQNEAQ. Trimming left V 1 base short and J 3 bases short, with 16 bases between. CDR3 sequence: CASSLGGSSSLYNEQFF. Written as DNA, the CDR3 is TGTGCCAGCAGCTTAGGGGGATCTAGCAGCCTCTACAATGAGCAGTTCTTC.

This clonotype was found many times. The rearrangement uses TRBV5-1 and TRBJ2-1; maybe TRBD2 (6 bases). Trimming shortened V by 7 bases and J by 7 bases, and 18 bases separated the two germline ends. This CDR3 has 14 residues. Germline V lookup: CDR1 SGHRS, CDR2 YFSETQ. The CDR3 sequence: CASQRASEQNEQFF. Written as DNA, the CDR3 is TGCGCCAGCCAGCGGGCGTCAGAACAAAATGAGCAGTTCTTC. The variable domain in full, with the rest retrieved from reference TRBV5-1 and TRBJ2-1, is KAGVTQTPRYLIKTRGQQVTLSCSPISGHRSVSWYQQTPGQGLQFLFEYFSETQRNKGNFPGRFSGRQFSNSRSEMNVSTLELGDSALYLCASQRASEQNEQFFGPGTRLTVL.

The J gene is TRBJ2-1, the V gene TRBV12-3 or TRBV12-4; 7 bases agree with TRBD2. This CDR3 contains 15 residues. V lost 7 bases, J lost 6 bases, and 12 bases stayed unmatched. The CDR3 DNA follows: TGTGCCAGCACCCGAGGGGCGGGAGACAGCAATGAGCAGTTCTTC. It encodes CASTRGAGDSNEQFF.

The V gene is TRBV9, the J gene TRBJ2-7; D not certain. Germline V gene data show CDR1 as SGDLS and CDR2 as YYNGEE. The germline V and J ends were trimmed by 0 bases and 1 base, with 5 bases remaining between them. This CDR3 comprises 13 residues. The CDR3 nucleotides read TGTGCCAGCAGCGTAGCGAGTTCCTACGAGCAGTACTTC. Encoded protein: CASSVASSYEQYF.

The chain joins TRBV5-5 to TRBJ2-1, with 10 bases fitting TRBD2. The CDR3 loop spans 15 amino acids. With V trimmed by 4 bases and J by 3 bases, 4 bases remained unmatched. CDR1 and CDR2 from the germline V gene are SGHKS and YYEKEE (reference sequence). The CDR3 sequence: CASSRGLAHYNEQFF. CDR3 DNA sequence: TGTGCCAGCAGCCGGGGACTAGCGCACTACAATGAGCAGTTCTTC.

The chain joins TRBV20-1 to TRBJ2-7, with 7 bases lining up with TRBD2. The V gene's germline CDR1 is DFQATT and CDR2 SNEGSKA (reference sequence). The V gene end was trimmed by 0 bases and the J gene end by 2 bases; junction bases not matched to a gene: 7. CDR3 length: 15 residues. This CDR3 reads CSARDHQRGTYEQYF. CDR3 DNA sequence: TGCAGTGCTAGAGATCACCAGCGGGGAACCTACGAGCAGTACTTC.

The chain has TRBV20-1 and TRBJ2-3; possible D gene TRBD2, 6 bases. This CDR3 comprises 12 residues. Germline assignment: CDR1 DFQATT and CDR2 SNEGSKA (reference sequence). V was shortened by 1 base and J by 6 bases, with 8 bases between the two germline ends. The CDR3 sequence: CSARGRGDTQYF. Here the CDR3 DNA reads TGCAGTGCTAGAGGACGGGGGGATACGCAGTATTTT.

The chain combines TRBV19 with TRBJ1-2; D might be TRBD1 (5 bases). V was shortened by 7 bases and J by 2 bases, with 17 bases between the two germline ends. Germline CDR1 and CDR2: LNHDA and SQIVND (reference sequence). This CDR3 is built from 15 residues. The CDR3 sequence: CASKDGGRANYGYTF. The CDR3 nucleotides are TGTGCCAGTAAGGACGGGGGAAGGGCGAACTATGGCTACACCTTC.

This clonotype occurred a few times. V and J are TRBV5-6 and TRBJ2-7; 10 bases line up with TRBD1. V gave up 3 bases and J gave up 2 bases; unmatched junction bases: 8. This CDR3 has 16 residues. Germline lookup yields CDR1 SGHDT and CDR2 YYEEEE. The CDR3 reads CASSWGTGETTYEQYF. In DNA form, the CDR3 reads TGTGCCAGCAGCTGGGGGACAGGGGAAACCACCTACGAGCAGTACTTC.

The V gene is TRBV6-5, the J gene TRBJ2-1, with 7 bases lining up with TRBD1. The germline CDR1 and CDR2 sequences are MNHEY and SVGAGI. V lost 2 bases and J lost 9; bases outside the gene matches: 7. This CDR3 contains 14 residues. CDR3 nucleotides: TGTGCCAGCAGTTACAGTGGCTCAGGGGGTGAGCAGTTCTTC. Residues: CASSYSGSGGEQFF.

V usage is TRBV5-5 and J usage is TRBJ2-7; 11 nucleotides line up with TRBD2. Per germline, CDR1 SGHKS and CDR2 YYEKEE (reference sequence). CDR3 length: 17 residues. V shed 2 bases, J shed 3 bases, and the junction held 10 bases outside the gene matches. The CDR3 nucleotides are TGTGCCAGCAGCTTCGTAGCGGGAGGGCCTGGGCTCTACGAGCAGTACTTC. Its translation is CASSFVAGGPGLYEQYF. The complete variable domain, with remaining parts taken from reference TRBV5-5 and TRBJ2-7, reads DAGVTQSPTHLIKTRGQQVTLRCSPISGHKSVSWYQQVLGQGPQFIFQYYEKEERGRGNFPDRFSARQFPNYSSELNVNALLLGDSALYLCASSFVAGGPGLYEQYFGPGTRLTVT.

This clonotype appeared many times. V and J are TRBV6-1 and TRBJ2-3; D may be TRBD1 or TRBD2 (5 bases each). The CDR3 is 15 residues long. Trimming pared 3 bases from V and 5 bases from J, leaving 15 bases between. Looked up from germline, CDR1 is MNHNS and CDR2 is SASEGT. This chain's CDR3 is CASSERGLYGDTQYF. DNA of the CDR3: TGTGCCAGCAGTGAGAGGGGCCTTTACGGAGATACGCAGTATTTT.

The chain has TRBV5-1 and TRBJ2-1; a weak D match, TRBD2 (5 bases). The ends were cut back, 4 bases at V and 3 bases at J, with 8 bases in the middle. The CDR3 sequence is 13 residues long. The germline V gene encodes CDR1 SGHRS and CDR2 YFSETQ. In DNA form, the CDR3 reads TGCGCCAGCAGCGCAGGACTCTACAATGAGCAGTTCTTC. Translating gives CASSAGLYNEQFF.

This clonotype was found many times. V usage is TRBV5-1 and J usage is TRBJ1-6, with TRBD1 matching over 8 bases. Germline V CDR1 and CDR2: SGHRS, YFSETQ. V shed 3 bases and J 10 bases; nucleotides not matched to a gene: 6. This CDR3 is built from 14 residues. CDR3 in amino acids: CASSSTGQGSPLHF. CDR3 DNA sequence: TGCGCCAGCAGCTCCACCGGACAGGGCTCACCCCTCCACTTT.

CDR3 sequence (DNA): TGTGCCATCAGGGGAACGGGACAGGGTATCAATGAGCAGTTCTTC. This encodes CAIRGTGQGINEQFF. The J gene is TRBJ2-1, the V gene TRBV10-3; TRBD1 matches 9 bases. The V segment lost 6 bases and the J segment 6 bases; nucleotides outside the gene matches: 9. The CDR3 has 15 amino acids. The germline V gene encodes CDR1 ENHRY and CDR2 SYGVKD.

Many counts were recorded for this clonotype. The V gene is TRBV20-1, the J gene TRBJ2-3; 11 bases match TRBD2. The CDR3 has 17 residues. CDR1 is DFQATT and CDR2 is SNEGSKA in the germline V gene (reference sequence). Trimming removed 3 bases from V and 0 bases from J; junction bases left unmatched: 8. The DNA for the CDR3 is TGCAGTGCTAGGAGACTAGCGGGGACAGCTAGCACAGATACGCAGTATTTT. Encoded protein: CSARRLAGTASTDTQYF.

This sequence joins TRBV9 and TRBJ2-1, with TRBD1 matching 7 bases. This CDR3 has 15 residues. V gave up 4 bases and J gave up 4 bases; unmatched junction bases: 8. CDR1 is SGDLS, CDR2 YYNGEE, per germline. The CDR3 here is CASSLLGDRYNEQFF. The DNA of the CDR3 is TGTGCCAGCAGCCTATTAGGGGACAGATACAATGAGCAGTTCTTC.

Only a few counts were recorded for this clonotype. As DNA, the CDR3 is TGTGCCAGCAGTTTAGATTCAGGGGTAGGCTACACCTTC. It specifies CASSLDSGVGYTF. The chain employs TRBV12-3 or TRBV12-4 and TRBJ1-2; tentatively, D is TRBD1 (6 bases). The ends were cut back, 1 base at V and 8 bases at J, with 11 bases in the middle. This CDR3 region has 13 residues.

This chain connects TRBV6-5 to TRBJ2-1, with 8 positions matching TRBD2. CDR1 MNHEY and CDR2 SVGAGI come from the germline V gene. CDR3 length: 16 amino acids. V was clipped by 0 bases and J by 4 bases; unmatched bases: 5. The CDR3 region is CASSYSVAGGYNEQFF. In nucleotides, the CDR3 is TGTGCCAGCAGTTACTCCGTGGCGGGGGGTTACAATGAGCAGTTCTTC.

This clonotype was counted a few times. V gene TRBV20-1 combines with J gene TRBJ2-7; D not resolved. V lost 6 bases to trimming and J lost 3 bases, with 9 bases between them. Germline CDR1 reads DFQATT; CDR2 reads SNEGSKA (reference sequence). The CDR3 is 11 amino acids. The CDR3 protein is CSAKTGYEQYF. The CDR3 DNA reads as TGCAGTGCAAAGACTGGCTACGAGCAGTACTTC.

The chain has TRBV7-6 and TRBJ1-2; a possible D gene is TRBD1 (6 bases). This CDR3 comprises 16 residues. The germline CDR1 and CDR2 sequences are SGHVS and FNYEAQ. Trimming pared 0 bases from V and 0 bases from J, leaving 11 bases between. CDR3 nucleotide sequence: TGTGCCAGCAGCTTAGCAGGGGGAGGAGCTAACTATGGCTACACCTTC. Protein: CASSLAGGGANYGYTF.

The rearrangement uses TRBV5-5 and TRBJ2-3; TRBD1 matches 7 bases. After removal of 6 bases from V and 0 bases from J, the junction contained 4 bases not matched to a gene. Germline V gives CDR1 SGHKS, CDR2 YYEKEE (reference sequence). This CDR3 has 14 residues. CDR3 sequence: CASTLDRSTDTQYF. CDR3 sequence (DNA): TGTGCCAGCACCCTGGACAGGAGCACAGATACGCAGTATTTT. Drawing the rest from reference TRBV5-5 and TRBJ2-3, the complete variable domain is DAGVTQSPTHLIKTRGQQVTLRCSPISGHKSVSWYQQVLGQGPQFIFQYYEKEERGRGNFPDRFSARQFPNYSSELNVNALLLGDSALYLCASTLDRSTDTQYFGPGTRLTVL.

This chain uses TRBV5-6 with TRBJ1-2; the D gene is possibly TRBD1 (6 bases). Germline CDR1 SGHDT, CDR2 YYEEEE. V dropped 4 bases and J dropped 6 bases, with 25 bases sitting between them. The CDR3 consists of 17 residues. This chain's CDR3 is CASSAQGSRAFRDGYTF. The CDR3 DNA is TGTGCCAGCAGCGCACAGGGCTCCAGGGCTTTTAGGGATGGCTACACCTTC.

This chain links TRBV5-1 with TRBJ2-3; TRBD2 agrees at 8 bases. From germline, CDR1 is SGHRS and CDR2 YFSETQ. The CDR3 has 16 residues. V was pared by 0 bases and J by 6 bases, with 9 bases of the junction left unmatched. The CDR3 DNA sequence: TGCGCCAGCAGCTTGGTCGTAGCGGGGTCTATGGATACGCAGTATTTT. Its translation is CASSLVVAGSMDTQYF.

Comments on this clonotype: Being one base from a much bigger clone, this may be a read error. This chain links TRBV20-1 with TRBJ1-1; D possibly corresponds to TRBD1 (5 bases). This CDR3 comprises 15 residues. Germline loops: CDR1 DFQATT, CDR2 SNEGSKA (reference sequence). The CDR3 nucleotides are TGCAGTGCTAAGAGGGGACGAGCCAGGAACACTGAAGTTTTCTTT. This codes for CSAKRGRARNTEVFF.

The chain carries TRBV7-8 and TRBJ1-6; maybe TRBD1 (6 bases). V was pared by 5 bases and J by 8 bases, with 13 bases between. The CDR3 is made up of 14 amino acids. In germline, CDR1 is SGHVS, CDR2 FQNEAQ. The CDR3 spells CASSITGLDSPLHF. CDR3 coding DNA: TGTGCCAGCAGCATAACAGGGCTTGATTCACCCCTCCACTTT.

This clonotype was recorded a few times. The gene calls are TRBV20-1 and TRBJ2-7; possibly TRBD1 for D (7 bases). Germline CDR1 and CDR2: DFQATT and SNEGSKA (reference sequence). V lost 3 bases and J 3 bases, leaving 15 bases between the germline ends. The CDR3 loop spans 14 amino acids. The CDR3 sequence is CSASRAQGGYEQYF. In DNA form, the CDR3 reads TGCAGTGCTAGTAGGGCGCAGGGGGGCTACGAGCAGTACTTC.